Listed below are T cell receptor beta chains from one sample, sequenced in a study of post-analysis software for immune sequencing data. TCRdb ran MiXCR on the PCR reads and lists one entry per CDR3 protein. This table holds fewer than 850,000 distinct CDR3 sequences, around 46% found once. Sequencing input: blood. Receptor source: a girl aged 10-17 years with multiple sclerosis. Each CDR3 is given with its conserved first and last residue. D genes are given only for firm matches. For some rows the clone size is stated as once, few or many, or as a class when expanded; others skip it.

d_call | j_call | v_call | clone_size | cdr3_nt | cdr3_aa
NA | TRBJ2-1 | TRBV4-3 | few | TGCGCCAGCAGCCAAGATACAGCAGAGAATGAGCAGTTCTTC | CASSQDTAENEQFF
TRBD2 | TRBJ2-5 | TRBV7-9 | NA | TGTGCCAGCAGCTTAACTTCTAGCGGGCCACAAGAGACCCAGTACTTC | CASSLTSSGPQETQYF
NA | TRBJ2-1 | TRBV20-1 | NA | TGCAGTGCTAGAGATCTTGTGGGGTGGTGGAATGAGCAGTTCTTC | CSARDLVGWWNEQFF
TRBD2 | TRBJ2-5 | TRBV27 | NA | TGTGCCAGCAGACCGGGACTAGCGGAGTTCCAAGAGACCCAGTACTTC | CASRPGLAEFQETQYF
NA | TRBJ2-7 | TRBV5-5 | NA | TGTGCCAGCAGCTTGGTTAGGACTGCCTCCTACGAGCAGTACTTC | CASSLVRTASYEQYF
NA | TRBJ1-5 | TRBV6-2/TRBV6-3 | NA | TGTGCCAGCAGTTACTCGCCCCGGACGGATTATAGCAATCAGCCCCAGCATTTT | CASSYSPRTDYSNQPQHF
NA | TRBJ1-2 | TRBV30 | NA | TGTGCCTGGAGTGTAAGGGCAGGACCGGTCTATGGCTACACCTTC | CAWSVRAGPVYGYTF
NA | TRBJ2-1 | TRBV5-1 | NA | TGCGCCAGCAGCTTGCGCAGGGGAATAATAATAGATGAGCAGTTCTTC | CASSLRRGIIIDEQFF
NA | TRBJ2-7 | TRBV6-5 | NA | TGTGCCAGCAGCGGAGGGGGAAACTACGAGCAGTACTTC | CASSGGGNYEQYF
TRBD2 | TRBJ2-1 | TRBV5-1 | NA | TGCGCCAGCAGCCCCACGGAGGCGGGAGGACACAATGAGCAGTTCTTC | CASSPTEAGGHNEQFF
NA | TRBJ2-4 | TRBV6-5 | NA | TGTGCCAGCAGTTTGGGGGACATTCAGTACTTC | CASSLGDIQYF
NA | TRBJ2-7 | TRBV12-3/TRBV12-4 | few | TGTGCCAGCAGTTCGTCTAGGGTGCAGTACTTC | CASSSSRVQYF
TRBD1 | TRBJ2-7 | TRBV6-6 | few | TGTGCCAGCAGCCGCGGACAGGGCCGCTACGAGCAGTACTTC | CASSRGQGRYEQYF
TRBD1 | TRBJ2-1 | TRBV20-1 | NA | TGCAGTGCTCACCCTTTCCGGGACAGGGACAATGAGCAGTTCTTC | CSAHPFRDRDNEQFF
NA | TRBJ1-6 | TRBV20-1 | many | TGCCAGGGGCCTTCTAACCCTAATTCACCCCTCCACTTT | CQGPSNPNSPLHF
NA | TRBJ2-7 | TRBV24-1 | NA | TGTGCCACCAGTGTTAGGGGACGGCAGGAGCAGTACTTC | CATSVRGRQEQYF
NA | TRBJ2-1 | TRBV5-6 | NA | TGTGCCAGCAGCGGGACCTATTACAATGAGCAGTTCTTC | CASSGTYYNEQFF
TRBD1 | TRBJ2-5 | TRBV9 | once | TGTGCCAGCAGCGCCTACAGGGGGCAAAGCGGGCAAGAGACCCAGTACTTC | CASSAYRGQSGQETQYF
NA | TRBJ2-7 | TRBV7-8 | NA | TGTGCCAGCAGCGGTACCTATGACCAGTACTTC | CASSGTYDQYF
NA | TRBJ2-4 | TRBV6-1 | NA | TGTGCCAGCAGTGAAGCGCGCTTAGCCAAAAACATTCAGTACTTC | CASSEARLAKNIQYF
NA | TRBJ2-7 | TRBV20-1 | NA | TGCGGTGCTAGCCTCATAGCTCAAGAGCAGTACTTC | CGASLIAQEQYF
TRBD2 | TRBJ2-1 | TRBV7-9 | few | TGTGCCAGCAGCCCTCCCGGAAGCGGGAGGTCCTACAATGAGCAGTTCTTC | CASSPPGSGRSYNEQFF
NA | TRBJ2-3 | TRBV7-2 | few | TGTGCCAGCAGCTTAGCGAAGCAGAGAAGCACAGATACGCAGTATTTT | CASSLAKQRSTDTQYF
NA | TRBJ2-7 | TRBV6-5 | few | TGTGCCAGCAGTTACTCGACGGCCACGGGCGAGCAGTACTTC | CASSYSTATGEQYF